The 4 T cell receptor beta chains presented below share a single source sample, sequenced in a study of cytomegalovirus exposure and HLA in healthy donors. The PCR contained 60 Vbeta and 13 Jbeta primers. TCRdb's table, derived via immunoSEQ multiplex PCR, lists solely in-frame clones and lacks some. Here the sample spans about 130,000 clones, around 82% being singletons. Sequenced material: PBMCs. These receptors were taken from a male donor in good health and CMV-seropositive.

The chain combines TRBV2 with TRBJ2-2, with 11 bases that match TRBD1. After removal of 6 bases from V and 5 bases from J, the junction contained 14 bases not matched to a gene. Per the germline V gene, CDR1 is SNHLY and CDR2 is FYNNEI. The CDR3 has 18 residues. Here the CDR3 reads CASSLGTGGLRSTGELFF. CDR3 DNA sequence: TGTGCCAGCAGCCTAGGGACAGGGGGTTTACGCTCAACCGGGGAGCTGTTTTTT.

The rearrangement uses TRBV5-8 and TRBJ2-3; 9 bases line up with TRBD1. Trimming removed 4 bases from V and 5 bases from J; junction bases left unmatched: 11. Germline CDR1 reads SGHTS; CDR2 reads YDEGEE. This CDR3 is built from 16 residues. In DNA, the CDR3 is TGTGCCAGCAGCCCCGGGACAGGGACTTCAGGAGATACGCAGTATTTT. Protein: CASSPGTGTSGDTQYF.

V and J are TRBV5-1 and TRBJ2-7; TRBD2 matches at 7 bases. Looked up from germline, CDR1 is SGHRS and CDR2 is YFSETQ. This CDR3 spans 15 amino acids. Losses at the gene ends were 1 base for V and 2 bases for J; bases not matched to a gene: 6. The CDR3 loop is CASSLRSGGAYEQYF. In DNA, the CDR3 is TGCGCCAGCAGCTTGAGGAGTGGGGGGGCCTACGAGCAGTACTTC.

This clone was recorded only once. CDR3 region: CASSSFPGQGRHF. The DNA for the CDR3 is TGTGCCAGCAGTTCCTTTCCGGGACAGGGAAGGCATTTT. The chain combines TRBV28 with TRBJ1-5; 9 bases are a match to TRBD1. Germline V CDR1 and CDR2: MDHEN, SYDVKM. Trimming removed 4 bases from V and 15 bases from J; junction bases left unmatched: 10. The CDR3 spans 13 residues.